The subject of this entry is one T cell receptor (beta chain). What antigen it recognizes has not been identified. One base away there is no much larger clone; base qualities are not given. Including the terminal cysteine and phenylalanine, the CDR3 comprises 13 residues. This entry keeps only the CDR3 DNA: 39 bases, framed from base 1. Trimming removed 4 bases from V and 0 bases from J, leaving 9 bases between the germline ends. As encoded in the germline V gene, CDR1 is SQVTM while CDR2 is ANQGSEA. The library was made by the immunoSEQ multiplex PCR assay. TCRdb limited this immuneACCESS table to in-frame rearrangements with V and J called. A share of clones is missing; checked studies link under half to unresolved V genes, and the rest is unexplained. Counted in this sample were some 130,000 clones; around 90% of them appeared once. The ten largest make up roughly 2.7% of the sample. The data stem from a study of control samples from healthy donors and cancer patients (dated by TCRdb to the early 2020s).

This receptor was identified in a man in his forties or fifties in good health. The material sequenced was blood. The chain is assembled from TRBV29-1 and TRBJ1-1; the D gene identity is not certain. For the CDR3, the sequence is CSVGRLMNTEAFF. The sequenced DNA: TGCAGCGTTGGTAGGTTGATGAACACTGAAGCTTTCTTT.